This T cell receptor (beta chain) appears in the sequencing data of a study of OX40 agonist ivuxolimab in advanced cancers. The method was immunoSEQ multiplex PCR; TCRdb's version includes in-frame clones alone and lacks a portion of them. The data contain approximately 50,000 clones, about 80% of them singletons. The germline gives CDR1 MNHEY, CDR2 SMNVEV (reference sequence). Unmatched junction bases numbered 15, after V lost 10 bases and J lost 8 bases. This CDR3 region has 15 residues. This rearrangement joins TRBV27 to TRBJ2-3; TRBD2 matches at 10 bases. This TCR was recovered from an adult with an advanced solid tumor such as melanoma, head and neck, liver or kidney cancer. Material: CD4+ or CD8+ T cells sorted from blood, obtained in a trial of the OX40 agonist ivuxolimab. CDR3 residues: CAIRGASGGSGTQYF. The CDR3 DNA reads as TGTGCCATCCGGGGGGCTAGCGGGGGTTCGGGTACGCAGTATTTT.